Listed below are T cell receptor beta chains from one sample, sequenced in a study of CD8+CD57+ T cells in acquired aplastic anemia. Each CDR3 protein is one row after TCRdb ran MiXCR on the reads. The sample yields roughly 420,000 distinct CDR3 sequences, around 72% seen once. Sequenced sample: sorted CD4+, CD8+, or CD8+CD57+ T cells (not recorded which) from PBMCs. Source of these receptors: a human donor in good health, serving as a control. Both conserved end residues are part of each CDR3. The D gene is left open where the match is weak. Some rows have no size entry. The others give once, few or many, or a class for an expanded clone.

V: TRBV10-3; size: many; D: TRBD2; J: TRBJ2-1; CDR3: CAISESLAGAPSVNEQFF; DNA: TGTGCCATCAGTGAGTCACTAGCGGGGGCCCCTTCCGTCAATGAGCAGTTCTTC
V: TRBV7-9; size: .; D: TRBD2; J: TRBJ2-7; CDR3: CASGLAGGSSNEQYF; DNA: TGTGCCAGCGGCTTAGCGGGAGGAAGCTCCAACGAGCAGTACTTC
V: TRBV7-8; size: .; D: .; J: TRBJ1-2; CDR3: CASSVDAGPYYRYTF; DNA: TGTGCCAGCAGCGTAGATGCAGGGCCGTACTATCGCTACACCTTC
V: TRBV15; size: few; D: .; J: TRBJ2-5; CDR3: CATSRVPLRGQETQYF; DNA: TGTGCCACCAGCAGAGTACCACTAAGGGGCCAAGAGACCCAGTACTTC
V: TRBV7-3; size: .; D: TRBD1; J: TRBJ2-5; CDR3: CASSLQGLAETQYF; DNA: TGTGCCAGCAGCCTACAGGGGTTAGCGGAGACCCAGTACTTC
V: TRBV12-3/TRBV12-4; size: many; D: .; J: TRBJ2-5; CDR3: CASSPNGTQYF; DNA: TGTGCCAGCAGTCCGAACGGGACCCAGTACTTC
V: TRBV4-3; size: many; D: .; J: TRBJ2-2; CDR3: CASSQDRREPWRELFF; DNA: TGCGCCAGCAGCCAAGATCGACGGGAACCGTGGCGGGAGCTGTTTTTT
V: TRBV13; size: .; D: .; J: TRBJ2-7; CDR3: CASRVQEHSYEQYF; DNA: TGTGCCAGCCGCGTCCAGGAACACTCCTACGAGCAGTACTTC
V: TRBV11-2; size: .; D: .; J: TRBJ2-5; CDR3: CASSRDAGYQETQYF; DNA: TGTGCCAGCAGCCGGGACGCGGGGTACCAAGAGACCCAGTACTTC
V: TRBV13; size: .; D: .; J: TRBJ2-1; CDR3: CASSPPVARGANEQFF; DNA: TGTGCCAGCAGCCCCCCAGTCGCGCGGGGTGCCAATGAGCAGTTCTTC
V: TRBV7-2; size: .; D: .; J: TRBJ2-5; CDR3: CASSPQNQAGQSF; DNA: TGCGCCAGCAGCCCACAGAACCAAGCAGGGCAGTCCTTC
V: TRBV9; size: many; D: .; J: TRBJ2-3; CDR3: CASSVLGTDTQYF; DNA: TGTGCCAGCAGCGTACTGGGGACAGATACGCAGTATTTT